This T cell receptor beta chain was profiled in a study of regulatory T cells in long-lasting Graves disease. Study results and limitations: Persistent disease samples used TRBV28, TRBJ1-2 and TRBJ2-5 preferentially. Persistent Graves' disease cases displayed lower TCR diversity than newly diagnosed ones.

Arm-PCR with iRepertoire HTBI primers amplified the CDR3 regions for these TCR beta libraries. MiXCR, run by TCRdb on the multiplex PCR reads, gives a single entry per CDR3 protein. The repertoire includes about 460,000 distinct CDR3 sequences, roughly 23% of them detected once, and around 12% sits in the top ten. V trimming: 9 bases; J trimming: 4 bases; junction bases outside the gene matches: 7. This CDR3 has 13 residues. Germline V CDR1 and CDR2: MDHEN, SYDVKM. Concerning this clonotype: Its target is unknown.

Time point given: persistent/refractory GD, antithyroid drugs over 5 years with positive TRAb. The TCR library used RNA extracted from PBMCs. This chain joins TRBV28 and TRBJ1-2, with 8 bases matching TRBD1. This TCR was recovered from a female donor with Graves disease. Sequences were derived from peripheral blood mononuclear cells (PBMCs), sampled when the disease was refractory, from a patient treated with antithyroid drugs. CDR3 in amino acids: CASRRTGTYGYTF. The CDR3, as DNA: TGTGCCAGTAGGCGGACAGGGACCTATGGCTACACCTTC.